This T cell receptor beta chain is from a study of cytomegalovirus exposure and HLA in healthy donors. At the level of the study: Among the approximately 410 genotyped donors, 81% were placed in the Caucasian-associated ancestry cluster. General study findings and limits: Most sequenced TCRs were rare (though some public TCRs occurred in many donors). Because they were indistinguishable, some V segments, including TRBV6-2 and TRBV6-3, were excluded. Confirmation in vitro established that three CMV-associated chains were specific for CMV antigens.

Germline V lookup: CDR1 LNHNV, CDR2 YYDKDF (reference sequence). This CDR3 has 15 amino acids. Losses at the gene ends were 5 bases for V and 1 base for J; bases not matched to a gene: 6. With respect to this clone: What it recognizes is unknown.

PCR primers comprised 60 Vbeta and 13 Jbeta primers. Clones were sequenced by immunoSEQ multiplex PCR, and TCRdb holds only the in-frame ones, with some missing. The sample totals 130,000 to 150,000 clones. The source of this sequence is a man in his forties or fifties in good health and CMV-seronegative. Sample: PBMCs. The chain links TRBV15 to TRBJ2-7; 9 nucleotides line up with TRBD1. In nucleotides, the CDR3 is TGTGCCACCAGCGGGACAGGGTCAGCTTCCTACGAGCAGTACTTC. Its translation is CATSGTGSASYEQYF.